These 27 T cell receptor beta chains share one sample of origin, sequenced in a study of T cell repertoires in cytomegalovirus infection. Their cognate antigens are unknown. TCRdb reanalysed the reads using MiXCR and keeps one entry per CDR3 protein. The sample lists about 270,000 distinct CDR3 sequences; less than 25% were seen once. Here the sequenced sample was cultured PBMCs, taken from culture after CMV antigen stimulation. The receptors stem from a human donor in good health (CMV status not recorded). Some clones in this sample may be carry-over from other donors' samples.

This clonotype was seen a handful of times. The chain has TRBV4-3 and TRBJ1-1, with D unclear. V lost 0 bases to trimming and J lost 7 bases, with 12 bases between them. Germline CDR1 LGHNA, CDR2 YSLEER. This CDR3 contains 14 residues. CDR3 region: CASSQEVVTLEAFF. The DNA for the CDR3 is TGCGCCAGCAGCCAAGAGGTCGTTACACTTGAAGCTTTCTTT.

Many counts were recorded for this clonotype. The J gene is TRBJ2-7, the V gene TRBV7-2; 9 bases are shared with TRBD1. The CDR3 loop spans 15 amino acids. Losses at the gene ends were 5 bases for V and 9 bases for J; bases not matched to a gene: 14. Germline CDR1 is SGHTA and CDR2 is FQGNSA. CDR3 sequence: CASSVDAGTGNMQYV. CDR3 DNA sequence: TGTGCCAGCAGCGTAGACGCCGGGACAGGGAATATGCAGTACGTC.

This chain links TRBV4-3 with TRBJ1-5; D perhaps matches TRBD1 (6 bases). The ends were cut back, 3 bases at V and 8 bases at J, with 29 bases in the middle. CDR1 is LGHNA, CDR2 YSLEER, per germline. This CDR3 is built from 19 residues. The CDR3 DNA reads TGCGCCAGCAGCCAGGGTACTGGCGCCACAGGGATTGGGTTTAAGCCCCAGCATTTT. Its protein is CASSQGTGATGIGFKPQHF.

This chain connects TRBV15 to TRBJ2-3; D is unclear. The V gene lost 3 bases and the J gene lost 2 bases, with 3 bases spanning the gap. The CDR3 is 12 residues long. Germline CDR1 reads LNHNV; CDR2 reads YYDKDF (reference sequence). This chain's CDR3 is CATSRATDTQYF. In nucleotides, the CDR3 is TGTGCCACCAGCAGGGCCACAGATACGCAGTATTTT.

This clonotype was seen a handful of times. The chain combines TRBV6-1 with TRBJ2-5; 7 nucleotides line up with TRBD2. V shed 5 bases and J 6 bases; nucleotides not matched to a gene: 6. The CDR3 contains 13 residues. CDR1 is MNHNS, CDR2 SASEGT, per germline. As DNA, the CDR3 is TGTGCCAGCAGTATCGGCGGGGGAAAGACCCAGTACTTC. This codes for CASSIGGGKTQYF.

A few counts support this clonotype. The chain joins TRBV15 to TRBJ1-5; D gene uncertain. Germline assignment: CDR1 LNHNV and CDR2 YYDKDF (reference sequence). The CDR3 is 16 amino acids. The V end lost 3 bases, the J end lost 4 bases, and 16 bases lay between the germline ends. CDR3 sequence: CATSSQDRLANQPQHF. The CDR3 DNA sequence: TGTGCCACCAGCAGTCAAGACCGACTAGCAAATCAGCCCCAGCATTTT.

The rearrangement joins TRBV7-2 to TRBJ2-1; D may match TRBD1 or TRBD2 (5 bases each). This CDR3 contains 15 residues. Between the trimmed V and J ends, which lost 2 bases and 2 bases, there was a span of 10 bases. Looked up from germline, CDR1 is SGHTA and CDR2 is FQGNSA. The CDR3 DNA is TGTGCCAGCAGCTTACGGGGCCCAACCTACAATGAGCAGTTCTTC. Translating gives CASSLRGPTYNEQFF.

The chain is built from TRBV11-2 and TRBJ2-7, with D unresolved. The germline CDR1 and CDR2 sequences are SGHAT and FQNNGV. Trimming removed 1 base from V and 0 bases from J, with 7 bases in between. The CDR3 length is 14 residues. As DNA, the CDR3 is TGTGCCAGCAGCTTAGGTACACTCTCCTACGAGCAGTACGTC. This gives the protein CASSLGTLSYEQYV.

In its sample, this clonotype was seen a few times. Written as DNA, the CDR3 is TGTGCCACGAAGGACTCAGGGGCGAGGAACTATGGCTACACCTTC. Encoded protein: CATKDSGARNYGYTF. The rearrangement joins TRBV7-9 to TRBJ1-2, with D possibly matching TRBD1 (6 bases). The CDR3 runs 15 residues. The germline CDR1 and CDR2 sequences are SEHNR and FQNEAQ (reference sequence). V was shortened by 10 bases and J by 2 bases, with 20 bases between the two germline ends.

This clonotype showed up many times. This chain links TRBV12-3 or TRBV12-4 with TRBJ2-1, with unresolved D. This CDR3 contains 15 residues. V dropped 1 base and J dropped 0 bases, with 7 bases sitting between them. The DNA of the CDR3 is TGTGCCAGCAGTTTAGGGCCACACTCCTACAATGAGCAGTTCTTC. This gives the protein CASSLGPHSYNEQFF.

The V call is TRBV12-3 or TRBV12-4, the J call TRBJ2-7; D might be TRBD1 (5 bases). This CDR3 spans 12 amino acids. The germline V and J ends were trimmed by 2 bases and 6 bases, with 8 bases remaining between them. Written as DNA, the CDR3 is TGTGCCAGCAGTTTAACAGGCCGCGAGCAGTACTTC. As protein: CASSLTGREQYF.

This chain uses TRBV6-5 with TRBJ2-1, with 7 bases identical to TRBD1. V was pared by 2 bases and J by 6 bases, with 1 base of the junction left unmatched. The germline V gene has CDR1 MNHEY and CDR2 SVGAGI. The CDR3 loop spans 13 amino acids. The CDR3 DNA reads as TGTGCCAGCAGTTACGACAGGGCCAATGAGCAGTTCTTC. Translation: CASSYDRANEQFF.

The chain links TRBV20-1 to TRBJ2-1; 7 nucleotides agree with TRBD2. J was trimmed by 7 bases and V by 4 bases; bases with no gene match: 4. Germline V CDR1 and CDR2: DFQATT, SNEGSKA (reference sequence). The CDR3 consists of 12 residues. For the CDR3, the DNA is TGCAGTGCTACGACTAGCTGGAATGAGCAGTTCTTC. It specifies CSATTSWNEQFF.

This clonotype has only a few counts. This chain's CDR3 is CSVGVGVNTEAFF. DNA for the CDR3: TGCAGCGTTGGGGTCGGAGTGAACACTGAAGCTTTCTTT. The chain employs TRBV29-1 and TRBJ1-1; D ambiguous. From germline, CDR1 is SQVTM and CDR2 ANQGSEA. V was clipped by 4 bases and J by 0 bases, with 9 bases between them. The CDR3 is 13 residues long.

This clonotype was observed a handful of times. CDR3 region: CASSSLTSGRAKNIQYF. The CDR3 DNA reads as TGTGCCAGCAGCTCCCTGACTAGCGGGAGGGCCAAAAACATTCAGTACTTC. The chain carries TRBV7-9 and TRBJ2-4; 13 nucleotides line up with TRBD2. The CDR3 totals 17 residues. In germline, CDR1 is SEHNR, CDR2 FQNEAQ (reference sequence). V shed 4 bases and J 1 base; nucleotides not matched to a gene: 4.

This clonotype was counted many times. The J gene is TRBJ2-4, the V gene TRBV7-9, with a weak D call TRBD1 (5 bases). This CDR3 is built from 13 residues. Trimming left V 7 bases short and J 1 base short, with 8 bases between. In germline, CDR1 is SEHNR, CDR2 FQNEAQ (reference sequence). CDR3 DNA: TGTGCCAGCACCCAGGGTGCCAAAAACATTCAGTACTTC. Amino acids: CASTQGAKNIQYF. The full variable domain, its missing parts supplied by reference TRBV7-9 and TRBJ2-4, is DTGVSQNPRHKITKRGQNVTFRCDPISEHNRLYWYRQTLGQGPEFLTYFQNEAQLEKSRLLSDRFSAERPKGSFSTLEIQRTEQGDSAMYLCASTQGAKNIQYFGAGTRLSVL.

The chain links TRBV6-2 or TRBV6-3 to TRBJ2-7; the D is unclear. Germline-derived CDR1 and CDR2 are MNHEY and SVGEGT. Trimming removed 6 bases at V and 2 bases at J, with 20 bases between. The CDR3 covers 16 residues. As DNA, the CDR3 is TGTGCCAGCAGAGAAGTGGTCCAAAAGAATCCCTACGAGCAGTACGTC. The encoded protein is CASREVVQKNPYEQYV.

The sample holds many counts of this clonotype. This rearrangement joins TRBV7-2 to TRBJ2-7; 10 bases line up with TRBD2. The CDR3 runs to 14 residues. The V and J ends lost 6 bases and 6 bases, in that order; junction bases with no gene match: 8. The V gene's germline CDR1 is SGHTA and CDR2 FQGNSA. The DNA for the CDR3 is TGTGCCAGCAGTCCTAGCGGGAGCAGGGTCGAGCAGTACTTC. Amino acid sequence: CASSPSGSRVEQYF.

The V and J genes are TRBV27 and TRBJ1-5, with D tentatively TRBD1 (6 bases). The CDR3 has 16 amino acids. V lost 5 bases, J lost 5 bases, and 19 bases lay in between. Per the germline V gene, CDR1 is MNHEY and CDR2 is SMNVEV (reference sequence). The CDR3, as DNA: TGTGCCAGCAGTCCCCTCCAGGGGCCCCTGGATCAGCCCCAGCATTTT. Its translation: CASSPLQGPLDQPQHF.

In this sample, this clonotype turned up many times. The chain combines TRBV15 with TRBJ2-3; no clear D gene. This CDR3 contains 14 residues. Germline-derived CDR1 and CDR2 are LNHNV and YYDKDF (reference sequence). Trimming removed 1 base from V and 4 bases from J, with 9 bases in between. CDR3 coding DNA: TGTGCCACCAGCAGAGGGGTTTTCTCAGATACGCAGTATTTT. Translating it yields CATSRGVFSDTQYF.

This clonotype was found many times. The chain combines TRBV7-2 with TRBJ2-5; TRBD1 agrees at 7 bases. The germline gives CDR1 SGHTA, CDR2 FQGNSA. The CDR3 sequence is 12 residues long. V shed 6 bases and J 5 bases; nucleotides not matched to a gene: 3. CDR3 nucleotide sequence: TGTGCCAGCAGAGGGGGCGGCGAGACCCAGTACTTC. It codes for CASRGGGETQYF.

The chain links TRBV7-2 to TRBJ1-1, with D unresolved. CDR3 size: 15 residues. CDR1 and CDR2 from the germline V gene are SGHTA and FQGNSA. The V end was cut by 3 bases, the J end by 4 bases, with 15 bases between. CDR3 in amino acids: CASSFRAHGRTEAFF. Here the CDR3 DNA reads TGTGCCAGCAGCTTTCGGGCACACGGCCGCACTGAAGCTTTCTTT.

As to this clonotype: This may be a read error: a much more frequent sequence differs by one nucleotide. The chain combines TRBV7-6 with TRBJ2-3, with D maybe TRBD2 (6 bases). The germline V gene has CDR1 SGHVS and CDR2 FNYEAQ. The length of the CDR3 is 20 residues. CDR3 protein: CASRPTGTAPNKGGADKQYF. In DNA, the CDR3 is TGTGCCAGCAGGCCGACCGGGACTGCACCCAATAAAGGAGGAGCAGATAAGCAGTATTTT.

The chain carries TRBV20-1 and TRBJ2-7; TRBD2 matches 11 bases. J gave up 6 bases and V 6 bases, and 10 bases lay outside the gene matches. Germline assignment: CDR1 DFQATT and CDR2 SNEGSKA (reference sequence). The CDR3 loop spans 14 amino acids. CDR3 sequence reads: CSAQILAGEGEQYF. The CDR3 bases are TGCAGTGCGCAAATACTAGCGGGAGAAGGCGAGCAGTACTTC.

In this sample, this clonotype turned up many times. The CDR3 bases are TGTGCCAGCAGCCCAGGACTAGCGAACAATGAGCAGTTCTTC. Protein product: CASSPGLANNEQFF. V and J are TRBV7-2 and TRBJ2-1, with 9 bases aligning to TRBD2. The germline gives CDR1 SGHTA, CDR2 FQGNSA. This CDR3 region has 14 residues. V trimming: 5 bases; J trimming: 5 bases; junction bases outside the gene matches: 4.

The chain recombines TRBV11-1 with TRBJ2-1; TRBD2 matches 16 bases. V shed 0 bases, J shed 2 bases, and the junction held 7 bases outside the gene matches. Germline CDR1 and CDR2: SGHAT and FQDESV (reference sequence). The CDR3 spans 20 residues. CDR3 residues: CASSLATGTSGRAPYNEQFF. CDR3 bases: TGTGCCAGCAGCTTAGCGACCGGGACTAGCGGGAGGGCCCCCTACAATGAGCAGTTCTTC.

This clonotype was recorded many times. The rearrangement links TRBV7-2 to TRBJ2-1; 10 nucleotides match TRBD2. Losses at the gene ends were 1 base for V and 8 bases for J; bases not matched to a gene: 8. The germline V gene encodes CDR1 SGHTA and CDR2 FQGNSA. The CDR3 runs to 16 residues. CDR3 bases: TGTGCCAGCAGCTTAGGGGGCACTAGCGGGATCGATGAGCAGTTCTTC. The encoded protein is CASSLGGTSGIDEQFF. Filled out from reference TRBV7-2 and TRBJ2-1, the complete variable domain reads GAGVSQSPSNKVTEKGKDVELRCDPISGHTALYWYRQSLGQGLEFLIYFQGNSAPDKSGLPSDRFSAERTGGSVSTLTIQRTQQEDSAVYLCASSLGGTSGIDEQFFGPGTRLTVL.